Below are 23 T cell receptor beta chains sequenced from a single sample in a study of human T cells and chemical hapten exposure. TCRdb re-analysed the RACE reads in MiXCR, keeping a single row per CDR3 protein. The data show tens of thousands of distinct CDR3 sequences, about 11% seen once. Time point described: patch test 2, 6 weeks after DPC sensitization. The treatment was: therapeutic diphenylcyclopropenone sensitization with weekly scalp DPC. The sequences come from whole blood, collected in connection with sensitization to the hapten diphenylcyclopropenone (DPC). The receptors derive from a man in his forties or fifties with alopecia areata. Some clones in this sample may be carry-over from other donors' samples.

The CDR3 sequence: CASSLGLAGGPFDTQYF. DNA for the CDR3: TGTGCCAGTAGTCTTGGACTAGCGGGAGGCCCATTCGATACGCAGTATTTT. J is TRBJ2-3 and V is TRBV19; 14 nucleotides agree with TRBD2. Trimming removed 5 bases from V and 6 bases from J; junction bases left unmatched: 10. The CDR3 is made up of 17 amino acids. From germline, CDR1 is LNHDA and CDR2 SQIVND (reference sequence).

This clonotype was seen a handful of times. The chain couples TRBV29-1 to TRBJ2-1, with D unresolved. CDR3 size: 10 residues. V gave up 6 bases and J gave up 6 bases, with 6 bases separating them. Germline CDR1 and CDR2: SQVTM and ANQGSEA. CDR3 in DNA: TGCAGCGTAGTAAGCAATGAGCAGTTCTTC. This gives the protein CSVVSNEQFF.

The CDR3 DNA reads as TGCAGCGTTGAAGACGGGCTCCTAGCCAAAAACATTCAGTACTTC. Protein sequence: CSVEDGLLAKNIQYF. The genes are TRBV29-1 and TRBJ2-4; D unclear. Germline V gene data show CDR1 as SQVTM and CDR2 as ANQGSEA. V was cut by 0 bases and J by 0 bases, with 9 bases left in between. This CDR3 comprises 15 residues.

This chain uses TRBV29-1 with TRBJ1-1; the D is unclear. The CDR3 runs 16 residues. Trimming left V 3 bases short and J 3 bases short, with 20 bases between. Germline V gene sequence: CDR1 SQVTM, CDR2 ANQGSEA. The CDR3 here is CSVDVGFRGRYTEAFF. DNA for the CDR3: TGCAGCGTTGACGTAGGGTTCCGAGGGCGGTACACTGAAGCTTTCTTT.

This clonotype was detected a few times. The chain uses TRBV19 and TRBJ2-6; 7 nucleotides line up with TRBD1. The CDR3 loop spans 18 amino acids. The junction had 10 bases not matched to a gene; V was cut back by 1 base and J by 4 bases. CDR1 is LNHDA, CDR2 SQIVND, per germline (reference sequence). Here the CDR3 reads CASSIVPPTGDGANVLTF. The CDR3 region has the DNA TGTGCCAGTAGTATAGTGCCCCCAACAGGGGACGGGGCCAACGTCCTGACTTTC.

The table lists this clonotype with a few counts. The V gene is TRBV6-6, the J gene TRBJ1-4; 12 bases match TRBD1. The V gene end was trimmed by 0 bases and the J gene end by 0 bases; junction bases not matched to a gene: 11. Germline V lookup: CDR1 MNHNY, CDR2 SVGAGI (reference sequence). This CDR3 is built from 21 residues. The CDR3 loop reads CASSYSVPGQGARATNEKLFF. DNA of the CDR3: TGTGCCAGCAGTTACTCCGTCCCGGGACAGGGGGCCAGAGCAACTAATGAAAAACTGTTTTTT.

This rearrangement joins TRBV5-1 to TRBJ2-3; D remains unclear. The length of the CDR3 is 15 residues. From germline, CDR1 is SGHRS and CDR2 YFSETQ. Trimming cost V 4 bases and J 4 bases, with 16 bases left between them. The CDR3 protein is CASSQSWSGADTQYF. The CDR3 region has the DNA TGCGCCAGCAGCCAGTCTTGGTCCGGCGCAGATACGCAGTATTTT.

The V and J genes are TRBV12-3 or TRBV12-4 and TRBJ2-1; D perhaps matches TRBD2 (5 bases). V shed 1 base and J shed 9 bases, with 13 bases lying between them. The CDR3 consists of 14 residues. CDR3 region: CASSLGTDDSEQFF. The CDR3 DNA sequence: TGTGCCAGCAGTTTAGGGACTGATGATAGTGAGCAGTTCTTC.

CDR3 sequence (DNA): TGTGCCCCAGGGAGGAGAGAGACCCAGTACTTC. Translated: CAPGRRETQYF. The V call is TRBV27, the J call TRBJ2-5; tentatively, D is TRBD2 (6 bases). The CDR3 loop spans 11 amino acids. V lost 11 bases to trimming and J lost 4 bases, with 11 bases between them. CDR1 is MNHEY and CDR2 is SMNVEV in the germline V gene (reference sequence).

In DNA, the CDR3 is TGCGCCAGCAGCCGGACTAGCTCTTCTGGGGCCAACGTCCTGACTTTC. It specifies CASSRTSSSGANVLTF. The rearrangement uses TRBV5-1 and TRBJ2-6; 8 bases agree with TRBD2. The CDR3 contains 16 residues. The germline gives CDR1 SGHRS, CDR2 YFSETQ. Unmatched junction bases numbered 4, after V lost 4 bases and J lost 1 base.

The rearrangement joins TRBV30 to TRBJ2-7, with unresolved D. This CDR3 spans 13 amino acids. With 2 bases removed from V and 2 bases from J, the gap between germline ends came to 10 bases. Germline values: CDR1 GTSNPN, CDR2 SVGIG (reference sequence). The chain's CDR3 is CAWSSKNTYEQYV. CDR3 nucleotides: TGTGCCTGGAGTTCCAAGAATACCTACGAGCAGTACGTC.

This clonotype was seen a few times. The chain is built from TRBV2 and TRBJ1-4, with no clear D. Germline lookup yields CDR1 SNHLY and CDR2 FYNNEI. V was pared by 6 bases and J by 0 bases, with 8 bases between. The CDR3 runs 14 residues. The chain's CDR3 is CASSGPATNEKLFF. The CDR3 coding sequence is TGTGCCAGCAGCGGACCTGCAACTAATGAAAAACTGTTTTTT.

In its sample, this clonotype was seen a few times. The chain's CDR3 is CASSYATEAFF. CDR3 nucleotides: TGTGCCAGCAGTTACGCCACTGAAGCTTTCTTT. The chain is built from TRBV6-2 or TRBV6-3 and TRBJ1-1; D unclear. Trimming took off 2 bases at V and 4 bases at J, with 2 bases between the two ends. CDR3 length: 11 residues. Per the germline V gene, CDR1 is MNHEY and CDR2 is SVGEGT.

This clonotype was recorded a few times. CDR3 in amino acids: CASSAGGPNTQYF. The CDR3 nucleotides read TGTGCCAGCAGTGCCGGGGGACCGAATACGCAGTATTTT. The V call is TRBV6-4, the J call TRBJ2-3; TRBD2 might be the D (6 bases). Germline loops: CDR1 MRHNA, CDR2 SNTAGT. V was pared by 4 bases and J by 7 bases, with 12 bases between. The CDR3 covers 13 residues.

This clonotype was observed many times. The V and J genes are TRBV6-5 and TRBJ1-6; D gene uncertain. Germline V lookup: CDR1 MNHEY, CDR2 SVGAGI. The V end lost 6 bases, the J end lost 4 bases, and 22 bases lay between the germline ends. The CDR3 runs 18 residues. The CDR3 region is CASSPLGSGSRYNSPLHF. CDR3 DNA: TGTGCCAGCAGCCCGTTGGGGTCCGGCTCGAGGTATAATTCACCCCTCCACTTT.

This sequence joins TRBV7-2 and TRBJ2-5, with 14 positions matching TRBD2. This CDR3 has 16 residues. Germline V lookup: CDR1 SGHTA, CDR2 FQGNSA. J gave up 4 bases and V 5 bases, and 6 bases lay outside the gene matches. Here the CDR3 DNA reads TGTGCCAGCAGCCTTGGGGGACTAGCGGGAGCAGAGACCCAGTACTTC. It codes for CASSLGGLAGAETQYF. The variable domain in full, with the rest retrieved from reference TRBV7-2 and TRBJ2-5, is GAGVSQSPSNKVTEKGKDVELRCDPISGHTALYWYRQSLGQGLEFLIYFQGNSAPDKSGLPSDRFSAERTGGSVSTLTIQRTQQEDSAVYLCASSLGGLAGAETQYFGPGTRLLVL.

The chain uses TRBV14 and TRBJ2-1; 8 bases line up with TRBD2. The CDR3 is 16 amino acids. Germline lookup yields CDR1 SGHDN and CDR2 FVKESK. V lost 1 base and J lost 8; bases outside the gene matches: 10. The CDR3 here is CASSQVGREGWDEQFF. CDR3 in DNA: TGTGCCAGCAGCCAAGTAGGCCGGGAGGGCTGGGATGAGCAGTTCTTC.

The rearrangement links TRBV5-1 to TRBJ2-3, with D possibly TRBD2 on 5 matching bases. Germline lookup yields CDR1 SGHRS and CDR2 YFSETQ. V was clipped by 4 bases and J by 3 bases, with 15 bases between them. There are 15 residues in the CDR3. Here the CDR3 reads CASSPERERTDTQYF. Written as DNA, the CDR3 is TGCGCCAGCAGCCCGGAAAGGGAGCGGACAGATACGCAGTATTTT.

The chain recombines TRBV11-3 with TRBJ2-1; unclear D gene. The CDR3 loop spans 12 amino acids. The germline V and J ends were trimmed by 1 base and 10 bases, with 8 bases remaining between them. Germline V gene lookup returns CDR1 SGHNT and CDR2 YENEEA. The CDR3 loop reads CASSLGDREQFF. In nucleotides, the CDR3 is TGTGCCAGCAGCTTAGGAGATAGGGAGCAGTTCTTC.

There are many counts of this clonotype. The DNA of the CDR3 is TGTGCCAGCAGCTCGACTAGCGGGAGGGCCTTTGGGGCCAACGTCCTGACTTTC. Translating gives CASSSTSGRAFGANVLTF. The rearrangement joins TRBV7-2 to TRBJ2-6; 14 bases map to TRBD2. The CDR3 has 18 amino acids. CDR1 and CDR2 from the germline V gene are SGHTA and FQGNSA. Trimming removed 4 bases from V and 3 bases from J; junction bases left unmatched: 5.

The genes are TRBV7-2 and TRBJ2-1; 10 bases align to TRBD2. With V trimmed by 4 bases and J by 4 bases, 10 bases remained unmatched. Germline-derived CDR1 and CDR2 are SGHTA and FQGNSA. The CDR3 is 17 amino acids. The CDR3 protein is CASSSITGLAAYNEQFF. DNA for the CDR3: TGTGCCAGCAGCTCAATCACTGGACTAGCGGCGTACAATGAGCAGTTCTTC.

The chain joins TRBV6-6 to TRBJ2-5, with D possibly matching TRBD1 (6 bases). Between the trimmed V and J ends, which lost 6 bases and 1 base, there was a span of 18 bases. This CDR3 is 16 amino acids long. Germline V CDR1 and CDR2: MNHNY, SVGAGI (reference sequence). The CDR3 bases are TGTGCCAGCAGGCCGGGGACAAGCGGATCCCAAGAGACCCAGTACTTC. Protein: CASRPGTSGSQETQYF.

This rearrangement joins TRBV5-1 to TRBJ2-3, with TRBD2 matching 7 bases. From germline, CDR1 is SGHRS and CDR2 YFSETQ. CDR3 length: 15 amino acids. J gave up 3 bases and V 1 base, and 5 bases lay outside the gene matches. CDR3 in amino acids: CASSLPGGSTDTQYF. The CDR3 DNA sequence: TGCGCCAGCAGCTTGCCGGGAGGCTCGACAGATACGCAGTATTTT. Drawing the rest from reference TRBV5-1 and TRBJ2-3, the complete variable domain is KAGVTQTPRYLIKTRGQQVTLSCSPISGHRSVSWYQQTPGQGLQFLFEYFSETQRNKGNFPGRFSGRQFSNSRSEMNVSTLELGDSALYLCASSLPGGSTDTQYFGPGTRLTVL.